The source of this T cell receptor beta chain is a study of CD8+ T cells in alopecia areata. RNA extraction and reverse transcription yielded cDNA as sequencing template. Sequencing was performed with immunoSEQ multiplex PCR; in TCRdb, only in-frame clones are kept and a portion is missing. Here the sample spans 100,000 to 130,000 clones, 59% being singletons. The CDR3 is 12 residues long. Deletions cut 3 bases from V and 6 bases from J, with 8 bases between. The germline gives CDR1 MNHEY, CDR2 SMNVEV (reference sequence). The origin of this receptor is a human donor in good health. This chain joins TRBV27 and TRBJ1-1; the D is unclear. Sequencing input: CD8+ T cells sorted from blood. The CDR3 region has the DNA TGTGCCAGCAGTTTTCCCGGGGCTGAAGCTTTCTTT. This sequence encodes CASSFPGAEAFF.